The T cell receptor beta chain described here comes from a study of CD4 T cells in relation to SARS-CoV-2 and coronaviruses. Overall study context: After roughly 11 days of antigen culture, PBMC TCR beta CDR3s were sequenced.

This clone was detected once. The target antigen is unknown. TCRdb's copy holds only in-frame clones and misses some; the assay was immunoSEQ multiplex PCR. The sample records around 28,000 clones, about three quarters being singletons. Germline lookup yields CDR1 SGHVS and CDR2 FNYEAQ. The CDR3 runs to 15 residues. The ends lost 4 bases at V and 4 bases at J; junction bases unmatched: 4. The rearrangement joins TRBV7-6 to TRBJ2-2; 9 nucleotides line up with TRBD2. Sequenced material: memory CD4+ T cells from PBMCs, cultured in vitro. The clonotype originates from an adult with COVID-19. The CDR3 here is CASSSTSGLTGELFF. CDR3 DNA sequence: TGTGCCAGCAGCTCGACTAGCGGCCTCACCGGGGAGCTGTTTTTT.